The sequence of this T cell receptor (beta chain) was determined in a study of OX40 agonist ivuxolimab in advanced cancers. Study at large: The study gave patients intravenous ivuxolimab at 0.01 to 10 mg/kg every 2 weeks. Study-wide results and caveats: Partial responders at 0.1-3.0 mg/kg showed near-lowest clonal expansion.

Points on this clone: Its antigen is not known.

V lost 4 bases to trimming and J lost 4 bases, with 11 bases between them. CDR3 length: 13 amino acids. The germline gives CDR1 LNHNV, CDR2 YYDKDF (reference sequence). Samples were taken at baseline and on day 1 of cycles 4 and 7. Sequencing used immunoSEQ multiplex PCR; TCRdb keeps in-frame clones, though not all of them. In the table there are 80,000 or so clones, over 75% of which are singletons. The gene calls are TRBV15 and TRBJ2-7; tentative D call: TRBD2 (5 bases). The sequence derives from an adult with an advanced solid tumor such as melanoma, head and neck, liver or kidney cancer. The sample consisted of CD4+ or CD8+ T cells sorted from blood, taken in a trial of the OX40 agonist ivuxolimab. Written as DNA, the CDR3 is TGTGCCACCAGCATCGAGGGCGGATACGAGCAGTACTTC. It is translated as CATSIEGGYEQYF. The full variable domain, its missing parts supplied by reference TRBV15 and TRBJ2-7, is DAMVIQNPRYQVTQFGKPVTLSCSQTLNHNVMYWYQQKSSQAPKLLFHYYDKDFNNEADTPDNFQSRRPNTSFCFLDIRSPGLGDTAMYLCATSIEGGYEQYFGPGTRLTVT.